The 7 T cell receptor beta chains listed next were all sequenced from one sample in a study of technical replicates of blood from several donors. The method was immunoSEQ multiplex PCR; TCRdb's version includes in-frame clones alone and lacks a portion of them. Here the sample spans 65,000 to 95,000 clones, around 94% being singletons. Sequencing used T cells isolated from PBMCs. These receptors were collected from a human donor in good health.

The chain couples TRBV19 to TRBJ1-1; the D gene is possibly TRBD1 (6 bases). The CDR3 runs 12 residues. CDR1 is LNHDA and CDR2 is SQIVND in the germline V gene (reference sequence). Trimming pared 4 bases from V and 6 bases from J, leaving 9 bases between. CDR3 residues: CASSKQGPEAFF. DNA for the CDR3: TGTGCCAGTAGTAAACAGGGCCCTGAAGCTTTCTTT.

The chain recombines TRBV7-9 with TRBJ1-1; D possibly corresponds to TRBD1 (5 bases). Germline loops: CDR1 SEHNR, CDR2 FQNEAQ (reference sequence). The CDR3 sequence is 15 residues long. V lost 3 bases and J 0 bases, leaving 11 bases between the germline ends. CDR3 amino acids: CASSLVDIVNTEAFF. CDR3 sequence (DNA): TGTGCCAGCAGCTTGGTGGACATAGTGAACACTGAAGCTTTCTTT.

CDR3 residues: CASQPSGGTYEQYF. CDR3 nucleotides: TGTGCCAGCCAGCCTAGCGGGGGAACCTACGAGCAGTACTTC. This chain uses TRBV28 with TRBJ2-7, with 10 bases aligning to TRBD2. V lost 8 bases, J lost 2 bases, and 6 bases stayed unmatched. Germline V gives CDR1 MDHEN, CDR2 SYDVKM. CDR3 length: 14 amino acids.

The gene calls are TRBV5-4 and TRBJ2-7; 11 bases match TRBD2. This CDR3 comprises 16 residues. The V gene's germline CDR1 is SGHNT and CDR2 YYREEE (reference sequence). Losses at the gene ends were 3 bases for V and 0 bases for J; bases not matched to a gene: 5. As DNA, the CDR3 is TGTGCCAGCAGCTCTTTACTAGCGGGGGCCTCCTACGAGCAGTACTTC. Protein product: CASSSLLAGASYEQYF.

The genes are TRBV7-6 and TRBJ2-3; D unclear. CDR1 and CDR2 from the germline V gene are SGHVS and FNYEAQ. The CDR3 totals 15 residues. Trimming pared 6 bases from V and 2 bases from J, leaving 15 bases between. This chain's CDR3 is CASRTAAFSTDTQYF. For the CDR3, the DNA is TGTGCCAGCAGAACCGCGGCATTCTCCACAGATACGCAGTATTTT.

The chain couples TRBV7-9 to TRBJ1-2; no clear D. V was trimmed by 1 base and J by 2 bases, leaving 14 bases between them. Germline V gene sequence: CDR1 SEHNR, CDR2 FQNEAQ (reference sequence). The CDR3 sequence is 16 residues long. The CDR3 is CASSLVVNRSNYGYTF. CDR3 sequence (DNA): TGTGCCAGCAGCTTAGTGGTCAATAGATCCAACTATGGCTACACCTTC.

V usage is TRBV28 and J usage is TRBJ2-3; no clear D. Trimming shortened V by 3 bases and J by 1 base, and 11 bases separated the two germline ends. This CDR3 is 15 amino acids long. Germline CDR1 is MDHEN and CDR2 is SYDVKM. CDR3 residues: CASSFKTLGTDTQYF. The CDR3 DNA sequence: TGTGCCAGCAGTTTCAAGACTCTGGGCACAGATACGCAGTATTTT.